The 27 T cell receptor beta chains listed next were all sequenced from one sample in a study of blood T cell repertoires in COVID-19. Clones were sequenced by immunoSEQ multiplex PCR, and TCRdb holds only the in-frame ones, with some missing. The sample has roughly 60,000 clones; approximately 91% are singletons. Material for sequencing was peripheral blood. The receptors derive from a man in his 60s with active COVID-19.

This sequence joins TRBV19 and TRBJ2-7; a weak D match, TRBD2 (8 bases). Between the trimmed V and J ends, which lost 3 bases and 3 bases, there was a span of 18 bases. CDR1 and CDR2 from the germline V gene are LNHDA and SQIVND (reference sequence). This CDR3 is built from 16 residues. The CDR3: CASSMGLGTDYYEQYF. The CDR3, as DNA: TGTGCCAGTAGTATGGGACTAGGGACAGATTACTACGAGCAGTACTTC.

This chain links TRBV21-1 with TRBJ1-1; the table calls TRBD1, which could not be checked here. TRBV21-1 is deemed a pseudogene. This CDR3 contains 13 residues. As DNA, the CDR3 is TGTGCCAGCGCCAGGGGCCCGGGGACTGAAGCTTTCTTT. Translated, it gives CASARGPGTEAFF.

This chain uses TRBV13 with TRBJ2-3; 9 bases map to TRBD1. Germline values: CDR1 PRHDT, CDR2 FYEKMQ (reference sequence). V dropped 6 bases and J dropped 1; count of bases not matched to a gene: 5. This CDR3 is 15 amino acids long. The DNA of the CDR3 is TGTGCCAGCAGGATCCGGGACAGGGGCACAGATACGCAGTATTTT. This codes for CASRIRDRGTDTQYF.

The chain carries TRBV5-5 and TRBJ1-1; D gene ambiguous. The CDR3 runs 13 residues. The V and J ends lost 0 bases and 2 bases respectively, with 5 bases between them. Per germline, CDR1 SGHKS and CDR2 YYEKEE (reference sequence). In DNA form, the CDR3 reads TGTGCCAGCAGCTTGGGGAGTAACACTGAAGCTTTCTTT. The encoded protein is CASSLGSNTEAFF.

The rearrangement links TRBV18 to TRBJ2-6; a weak D match, TRBD1 (6 bases). The V and J ends lost 1 base and 0 bases respectively, with 13 bases between them. Looked up from germline, CDR1 is KGHSH and CDR2 is LQKENI. The CDR3 has 18 residues. CDR3 coding DNA: TGTGCCAGCTCACCACGTCCAGGACAGAGCTCTGGGGCCAACGTCCTGACTTTC. It translates to CASSPRPGQSSGANVLTF.

The chain recombines TRBV30 with TRBJ2-5; D call uncertain. CDR1 is GTSNPN and CDR2 is SVGIG in the germline V gene (reference sequence). The V end lost 2 bases, the J end lost 5 bases, and 3 bases lay between the germline ends. The CDR3 covers 10 residues. The CDR3 is CAWSYETQYF. The CDR3 DNA reads TGTGCCTGGAGTTATGAGACCCAGTACTTC. Filled out from reference TRBV30 and TRBJ2-5, the complete variable domain reads SQTIHQWPATLVQPVGSPLSLECTVEGTSNPNLYWYRQAAGRGLQLLFYSVGIGQISSEVPQNLSASRPQDRQFILSSKKLLLSDSGFYLCAWSYETQYFGPGTRLLVL.

The rearrangement uses TRBV11-2 and TRBJ2-1, with D maybe TRBD1 (6 bases). CDR1 and CDR2 (germline): SGHAT, FQNNGV. The CDR3 has 16 amino acids. V was trimmed by 6 bases and J by 2 bases, leaving 17 bases between them. The CDR3 spells CASRKVRGKTYNEQFF. The CDR3 region has the DNA TGTGCCAGCAGAAAGGTCAGGGGAAAGACCTACAATGAGCAGTTCTTC.

The genes are TRBV19 and TRBJ2-7, with 8 bases aligning to TRBD1. This CDR3 is built from 16 residues. Per the germline V gene, CDR1 is LNHDA and CDR2 is SQIVND (reference sequence). The V segment lost 3 bases and the J segment 5 bases; nucleotides outside the gene matches: 12. Here the CDR3 DNA reads TGTGCCAGTAGTATTTTTGGGACAGGTATTCGGAACGAGCAGTACTTC. It encodes CASSIFGTGIRNEQYF.

V and J are TRBV7-8 and TRBJ2-1; TRBD2 matches at 8 bases. Trimming at V came to 5 bases and at J to 7 bases, leaving 7 bases not matched to a gene. Germline-derived CDR1 and CDR2 are SGHVS and FQNEAQ. This CDR3 has 14 amino acids. CDR3 sequence: CASSLKRGGNEQFF. The CDR3 nucleotides are TGTGCCAGCAGCCTTAAACGGGGGGGGAATGAGCAGTTCTTC.

The J gene is TRBJ2-7, the V gene TRBV11-3; 7 bases align to TRBD1. Trimming cost V 5 bases and J 2 bases; bases outside gene matches: 3. In germline, CDR1 is SGHNT, CDR2 YENEEA. This CDR3 spans 13 amino acids. CDR3 coding DNA: TGTGCCAGCAGCGACAGGGTGACCTACGAGCAGTACTTC. Amino acid sequence: CASSDRVTYEQYF. Complete variable domain (other parts from reference TRBV11-3 and TRBJ2-7): EAGVVQSPRYKIIEKKQPVAFWCNPISGHNTLYWYLQNLGQGPELLIRYENEEAVDDSQLPKDRFSAERLKGVDSTLKIQPAELGDSAVYLCASSDRVTYEQYFGPGTRLTVT.

In the case of this clone: One end of the junction does not line up with germline, which may come from a read error. Other DNA sequences of this sample code for an identical CDR3. The V and J genes are TRBV7-2 and TRBJ2-7, with a tentative D call TRBD2 (5 bases). CDR1 and CDR2 (germline): SGHTA, FQGNSA. This CDR3 region has 14 residues. CDR3: CASSLAGGSYEQYF. The CDR3, as DNA: TGTGCCAGCAGTTTAGCCGGAGGATCCTACGAGCAGTACTTC.

This chain's CDR3 is CASRWGLAETQYF. The CDR3 DNA reads as TGCGCCAGCAGGTGGGGACTAGCAGAGACCCAGTACTTC. The V gene is TRBV5-1, the J gene TRBJ2-5, with TRBD2 matching 9 bases. The junction had 3 bases not matched to a gene; V was cut back by 5 bases and J by 4 bases. Germline V gene sequence: CDR1 SGHRS, CDR2 YFSETQ. CDR3 size: 13 residues.

The chain links TRBV6-5 to TRBJ2-3; no clear D gene. V gave up 0 bases and J gave up 0 bases, with 10 bases separating them. Germline V gene data show CDR1 as MNHEY and CDR2 as SVGAGI. This CDR3 spans 16 amino acids. CDR3 sequence reads: CASSYSRPSSTDTQYF. In DNA, the CDR3 is TGTGCCAGCAGTTACTCGAGGCCCTCTAGCACAGATACGCAGTATTTT.

The chain links TRBV5-4 to TRBJ2-7; 12 positions match TRBD2. In germline, CDR1 is SGHNT, CDR2 YYREEE (reference sequence). The junction had 2 bases not matched to a gene; V was cut back by 3 bases and J by 1 base. The CDR3 extends over 15 amino acids. CDR3 sequence (DNA): TGTGCCAGCAGCTCGGGACTAGCGGGTTCCTACGAGCAGTACTTC. It codes for CASSSGLAGSYEQYF.

This sequence joins TRBV29-1 and TRBJ1-6, with a possible D match to TRBD1 (6 bases). CDR3 length: 13 amino acids. The V end was cut by 6 bases, the J end by 7 bases, with 13 bases between. The V gene's germline CDR1 is SQVTM and CDR2 ANQGSEA. For the CDR3, the DNA is TGCAGCGTCGACACAGGGAACAATTCACCCCTCCACTTT. This encodes CSVDTGNNSPLHF.

The chain couples TRBV27 to TRBJ1-6; D gene uncertain. The V and J ends lost 3 bases and 6 bases respectively, with 12 bases between them. The CDR3 consists of 15 residues. Germline loops: CDR1 MNHEY, CDR2 SMNVEV (reference sequence). This chain's CDR3 is CASSLGLAGNSPLHF. In nucleotides, the CDR3 is TGTGCCAGCAGTTTGGGCTTGGCCGGTAATTCACCCCTCCACTTT.

V is TRBV4-1 and J is TRBJ1-1; the match to TRBD1 covers 9 bases. The germline V gene has CDR1 MGHRA and CDR2 YSYEKL. The CDR3 is 14 amino acids. Trimming removed 4 bases from V and 5 bases from J; junction bases left unmatched: 5. CDR3 amino acids: CASSRTGGRTEAFF. In nucleotides, the CDR3 is TGCGCCAGCAGCCGTACAGGGGGCAGGACTGAAGCTTTCTTT.

This clone was picked up a small number of times. The identical CDR3 is also encoded by other nucleotide sequences in the sample. The rearrangement links TRBV5-6 to TRBJ2-5, with a weak D call TRBD2 (6 bases). The CDR3 is 14 residues long. V lost 1 base to trimming and J lost 5 bases, with 12 bases between them. Germline loops: CDR1 SGHDT, CDR2 YYEEEE. CDR3 bases: TGTGCCAGCAGCTTGCGCGGGAAGGGGGAGACCCAGTACTTC. Its protein is CASSLRGKGETQYF. Using reference TRBV5-6 and TRBJ2-5 for the parts outside the CDR3, the full variable domain is DAGVTQSPTHLIKTRGQQVTLRCSPKSGHDTVSWYQQALGQGPQFIFQYYEEEERQRGNFPDRFSGHQFPNYSSELNVNALLLGDSALYLCASSLRGKGETQYFGPGTRLLVL.

This clone came up once. The genes are TRBV19 and TRBJ2-7; 9 nucleotides agree with TRBD1. The CDR3 has 15 amino acids. Germline lookup yields CDR1 LNHDA and CDR2 SQIVND (reference sequence). V trimming: 5 bases; J trimming: 1 base; junction bases outside the gene matches: 6. The CDR3 loop reads CASSDRDRASYEQYF. In DNA form, the CDR3 reads TGTGCCAGTAGTGACCGGGACAGGGCATCCTACGAGCAGTACTTC.

This chain uses TRBV27 with TRBJ2-7; D not resolved. This CDR3 region has 16 residues. Germline lookup yields CDR1 MNHEY and CDR2 SMNVEV (reference sequence). V lost 5 bases to trimming and J lost 2 bases, with 19 bases between them. The CDR3 coding sequence is TGTGCCAGCAGTCCACCCCATAGCAGTTACCCCTACGAGCAGTACTTC. Translated, it gives CASSPPHSSYPYEQYF.

CDR3 sequence reads: CASSQRGLEYNEQFF. The CDR3 coding sequence is TGCGCCAGCAGCCAAAGGGGTTTGGAATACAATGAGCAGTTCTTC. The chain combines TRBV4-1 with TRBJ2-1; D may be TRBD1 (5 bases). Looked up from germline, CDR1 is MGHRA and CDR2 is YSYEKL. V lost 2 bases, J lost 4 bases, and 12 bases lay in between. The CDR3 runs 15 residues.

V and J are TRBV19 and TRBJ2-1, with 8 bases lining up with TRBD1. CDR1 is LNHDA, CDR2 SQIVND, per germline (reference sequence). The V segment lost 9 bases and the J segment 3 bases; nucleotides outside the gene matches: 7. The CDR3 runs to 14 residues. CDR3 DNA: TGTGCCAGCAATCGACAGGGGCGCTACAATGAGCAGTTCTTC. It is translated as CASNRQGRYNEQFF.

CDR3 in DNA: TGTGCCAGCAGTTTTAGCGGGAAGTCAGCCTTCTACACAGATACGCAGTATTTT. It yields the protein CASSFSGKSAFYTDTQYF. J is TRBJ2-3 and V is TRBV27; 8 bases agree with TRBD2. The CDR3 length is 18 residues. The germline V gene encodes CDR1 MNHEY and CDR2 SMNVEV (reference sequence). J lost 2 bases, V lost 3 bases, and 13 bases had no gene match.

This clone was seen only once. The chain couples TRBV16 to TRBJ1-1; 12 positions match TRBD1. The CDR3 extends over 14 amino acids. V lost 3 bases and J lost 8; bases outside the gene matches: 4. CDR1 is KGHSY and CDR2 is FQNENV in the germline V gene. The DNA for the CDR3 is TGTGCCAGCAGCCATGGGACAGGGGGCCAAGAAGCTTTCTTT. It specifies CASSHGTGGQEAFF.

This chain uses TRBV3-1 (or the pseudogene TRBV3-2) with TRBJ1-1, with 8 bases identical to TRBD1. After removal of 4 bases from V and 5 bases from J, the junction contained 6 bases not matched to a gene. CDR3 length equals 14 residues. Germline CDR1 and CDR2: LGHDT and YNNKEL (reference sequence). CDR3 loop: CASSLGQGITEAFF. The CDR3 region has the DNA TGTGCCAGCAGCCTAGGACAGGGCATAACTGAAGCTTTCTTT.

The rearrangement uses TRBV29-1 and TRBJ2-1; no firm D call. Trimming pared 4 bases from V and 4 bases from J, leaving 5 bases between. The CDR3 is made up of 11 amino acids. Germline assignment: CDR1 SQVTM and CDR2 ANQGSEA. DNA of the CDR3: TGCAGCGTTGGAGCGTACAATGAGCAGTTCTTC. It encodes CSVGAYNEQFF.

This clone has more than one count but fewer than ten. The chain links TRBV10-2 to TRBJ1-5; TRBD1 matches 10 bases. The CDR3 runs 13 residues. After removal of 6 bases from V and 10 bases from J, the junction contained 6 bases not matched to a gene. The V gene's germline CDR1 is WSHSY and CDR2 SAAADI. The CDR3: CASRDRGSYPQHF. The DNA of the CDR3 is TGCGCCAGCAGGGACAGGGGGTCCTATCCCCAGCATTTT.